A selection of T cell receptor beta chains follows, all from one sample in a study of Ad26.COV2.S vaccination and SARS-CoV-2 variants. Profiling relied on immunoSEQ multiplex PCR, and the TCRdb table lists in-frame clones only, not all of them. Here the sample spans 200,000 to 300,000 clones, approximately 88% being singletons. The input for sequencing was peripheral blood, taken in a trial of Ad26.COV2.S vaccine versus placebo. The receptors here all came from a person aged 18-65 years who received the Ad26.COV2.S COVID-19 vaccine or a placebo. Each CDR3 is given with its conserved first and last residue. Each record gives: V gene, D gene, clone size, J gene, CDR3 DNA, CDR3 protein. D genes are given only for firm matches. Expanded clones get a size class; other rows say once, few or many, or leave the size out.

>TRBV5-6|NA|NA|TRBJ2-7
TGTGCCAGCAGCTTGGCCCAGCGGCTCTACGAGCAGTACTTC
CASSLAQRLYEQYF
>TRBV4-3|NA|once|TRBJ1-3
TGCGCCAGCAGCCAAGATTGGTCCTTCTCTGGAAACACCATATATTTT
CASSQDWSFSGNTIYF
>TRBV19|NA|NA|TRBJ1-1
TGTGCCAGTAGTATGGACAGAGGGACTGAAGCTTTCTTT
CASSMDRGTEAFF
>TRBV28|TRBD2|NA|TRBJ2-3
TGTGCCAGCAGTCCATCACTAGCGGGAGGCACAGATACGCAGTATTTT
CASSPSLAGGTDTQYF
>TRBV10-3|NA|many|TRBJ1-6
TGTGCCATCCGTGGGGGGCTGGATTCACCCCTCCACTTT
CAIRGGLDSPLHF
>TRBV7-9|NA|NA|TRBJ1-2
TGTGCCAGCAGCCCCATTGACGAGACCCGCTATGGCTACACCTTC
CASSPIDETRYGYTF
>TRBV28|NA|NA|TRBJ2-7
TGTGCCAGCAAGGGAGGAGGGATCTACGAGCAGTACTTC
CASKGGGIYEQYF
>TRBV6-5|TRBD1|NA|TRBJ2-2
TGTGCCAGCAGGGCCGGGACAGCGAACACCGGGGAGCTGTTTTTT
CASRAGTANTGELFF
>TRBV7-9|NA|NA|TRBJ2-1
TGTGCCAGCAGCTTAGTTTTGGGGGTCTTGCGGAATGAGCAGTTCTTC
CASSLVLGVLRNEQFF
>TRBV27|TRBD1|once|TRBJ1-2
TGTGCCAGCAGTCGACAGGGGGCGGGGGGCTACACCTTC
CASSRQGAGGYTF
>TRBV11-2|NA|NA|TRBJ1-4
TGTGCCAGCAGCTTAGGTGGACTAACTAATGAAAAACTGTTTTTT
CASSLGGLTNEKLFF
>TRBV7-9|NA|NA|TRBJ1-4
TGTGCCAGCAGCCCATGGACGGCTGGGGAAAAACTGTTTTTT
CASSPWTAGEKLFF
>TRBV6-2/TRBV6-3|NA|NA|TRBJ2-5
TGTGCCAGCAGCACCCAGGGGTTCCAAGAGACCCAGTACTTC
CASSTQGFQETQYF
>TRBV7-9|NA|NA|TRBJ2-7
TGTGCCAGCAGCTTAGCGGAGACAGCCAAGCCCTACGAGCAGTACTTC
CASSLAETAKPYEQYF
>TRBV4-3|NA|NA|TRBJ1-5
TGCGCCAGCAGCGAGGGGTTAGCCCAGCCCCAGCATTTT
CASSEGLAQPQHF
>TRBV2|TRBD2|NA|TRBJ2-3
TGTGCCAGCAGTGATGAAGCGGGATTCCGTGCAGATACGCAGTATTTT
CASSDEAGFRADTQYF
>TRBV7-2|NA|NA|TRBJ2-2
TGTGCCAGCAGCTTAGGTCCGATGGACACCGGGGAGCTGTTTTTT
CASSLGPMDTGELFF
>TRBV29-1|TRBD1|NA|TRBJ2-1
TGCAGCGCCACGGACAGGGGGCGAGGAGTGGCGGGTGAGCAGTTCTTC
CSATDRGRGVAGEQFF
>TRBV5-6|NA|NA|TRBJ2-7
TGTGCCAGCAGCGTAGGACCCTCCTACGAGCAGTACTTC
CASSVGPSYEQYF
>TRBV21-1|NA|NA|TRBJ2-2
TGTGCCAGCAGCACGGGGGCGCTGGGCACCGGGGAGCTGTTTTTT
CASSTGALGTGELFF
>TRBV11-2|NA|NA|TRBJ2-1
TGTGCCAGCAGCGGGACCGACTCCTACAATGAGCAGTTCTTC
CASSGTDSYNEQFF
>TRBV28|TRBD1|NA|TRBJ1-1
TGTGCCAGCAGTTTAATTCGACAGGGGGCGCAGAACACTGAAGCTTTCTTT
CASSLIRQGAQNTEAFF
>TRBV4-1|NA|NA|TRBJ2-1
TGCGCCAGCAGCCAAGGTGCTCGCACTCCCGTTTCCTACAATGAGCAGTTCTTC
CASSQGARTPVSYNEQFF
>TRBV5-8|NA|NA|TRBJ2-5
TGTGCCAGCAGCTCTGGAACAGGGATAGGGGAGACCCAGTACTTC
CASSSGTGIGETQYF
>TRBV12-2|NA|many|TRBJ1-2
TGTGCAAGTCGCTCTAGTTTAGGCCCCGGGAACACTAACTATGGCTACACCTTC
CASRSSLGPGNTNYGYTF
>TRBV29-1|NA|NA|TRBJ1-2
TGCAGCGTTGTCGAGGTTGGGACTAACTATGGCTACACCTTC
CSVVEVGTNYGYTF
>TRBV5-4|NA|NA|TRBJ1-1
TGTGCCAGCAGCCTTACAGGGATTCCTGAAGCTTTCTTT
CASSLTGIPEAFF
>TRBV28|TRBD2|NA|TRBJ2-2
TGTGCCAGCAGTTCCCTAGCGGTAAACACCGGGGAGCTGTTTTTT
CASSSLAVNTGELFF
>TRBV27|NA|NA|TRBJ2-7
TGTGCCAGCAGTTCCCTAGCACTATGGTCCTACGAGCAGTACTTC
CASSSLALWSYEQYF
>TRBV11-3|NA|NA|TRBJ2-7
TGTGCCAGCAGCTTAGTACAGGGCTACGAGCAGTACTTC
CASSLVQGYEQYF
>TRBV27|NA|NA|TRBJ2-7
TGTGCCAGCAGCGACAGGTATTTGCGGTACTTC
CASSDRYLRYF
>TRBV29-1|NA|NA|TRBJ1-2
TGCAGCGTTGCCCTTGACAGGGGCTACACCTTC
CSVALDRGYTF
>TRBV2|TRBD2|NA|TRBJ2-2
TGTGCCAGCAGTGAAGAGACTAGCGGGCTCACCGGGGAGCTGTTTTTT
CASSEETSGLTGELFF
>TRBV7-2|NA|NA|TRBJ2-3
TGTGCCAGCAGTACCCCCTCCACAGATACGCAGTATTTT
CASSTPSTDTQYF
>TRBV5-1|TRBD1|NA|TRBJ2-3
TGCGCCAGCAGCTTGACAAGGCCAGGGGGCCAAACTTCCGTCACCACAGATACGCAGTATTTT
CASSLTRPGGQTSVTTDTQYF
>TRBV10-3|NA|once|TRBJ2-1
TGTGCCATCCAAGCGAGCTCCTACAATGAGCAGTTCTTC
CAIQASSYNEQFF
>TRBV4-1|NA|few|TRBJ1-5
TGCGCCAGCAGCCAGACCAGCCTAAATCAGCCCCAGCATTTT
CASSQTSLNQPQHF
>TRBV29-1|NA|NA|TRBJ2-3
TGCAGCGTTGTCCCAGGGCGAATAGATACGCAGTATTTT
CSVVPGRIDTQYF
>TRBV21-1|NA|NA|TRBJ1-2
TGTGCCAGCAGCAAAGGCGGGGGGGTTAACTATGGCTACACCTTC
CASSKGGGVNYGYTF
>TRBV5-1|NA|once|TRBJ2-7
TGCGCCAGCAGGGCGGTTTACGAGCAGTACTTC
CASRAVYEQYF